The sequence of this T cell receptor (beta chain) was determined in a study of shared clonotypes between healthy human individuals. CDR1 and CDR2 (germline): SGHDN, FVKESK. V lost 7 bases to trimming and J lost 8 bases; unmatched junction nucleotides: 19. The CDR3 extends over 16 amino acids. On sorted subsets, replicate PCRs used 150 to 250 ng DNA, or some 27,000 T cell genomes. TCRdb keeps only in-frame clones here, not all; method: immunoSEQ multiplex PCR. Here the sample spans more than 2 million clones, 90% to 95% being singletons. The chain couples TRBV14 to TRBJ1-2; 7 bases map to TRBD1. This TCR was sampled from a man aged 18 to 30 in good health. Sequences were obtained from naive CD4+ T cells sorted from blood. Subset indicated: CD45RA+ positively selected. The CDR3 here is CASTLHPTGINPGYTF. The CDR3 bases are TGTGCCAGCACCCTACACCCGACAGGGATTAATCCGGGCTACACCTTC.